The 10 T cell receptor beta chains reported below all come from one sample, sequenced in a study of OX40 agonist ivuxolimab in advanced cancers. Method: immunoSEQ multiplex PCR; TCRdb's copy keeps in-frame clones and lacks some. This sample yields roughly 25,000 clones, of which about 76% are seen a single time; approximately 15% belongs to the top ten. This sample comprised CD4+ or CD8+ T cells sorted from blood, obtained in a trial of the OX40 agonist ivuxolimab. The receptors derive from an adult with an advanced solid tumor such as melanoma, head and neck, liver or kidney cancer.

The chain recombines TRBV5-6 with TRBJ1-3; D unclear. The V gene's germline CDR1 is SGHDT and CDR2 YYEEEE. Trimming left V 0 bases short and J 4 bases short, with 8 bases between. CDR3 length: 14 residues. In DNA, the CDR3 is TGTGCCAGCAGCTTGGAAGGTCGGGGAAACACCATATATTTT. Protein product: CASSLEGRGNTIYF.

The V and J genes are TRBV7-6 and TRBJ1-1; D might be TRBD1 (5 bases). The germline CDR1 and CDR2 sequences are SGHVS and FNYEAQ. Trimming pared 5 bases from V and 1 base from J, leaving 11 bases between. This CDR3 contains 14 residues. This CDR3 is CASSTTARNTEAFF. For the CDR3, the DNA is TGTGCCAGCAGCACGACAGCGCGGAACACTGAAGCTTTCTTT.

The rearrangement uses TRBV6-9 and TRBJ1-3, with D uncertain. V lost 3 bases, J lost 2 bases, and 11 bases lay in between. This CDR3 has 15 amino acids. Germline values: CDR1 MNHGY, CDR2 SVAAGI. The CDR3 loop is CASSYSSGPGNTIYF. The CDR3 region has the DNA TGTGCCAGCAGTTACTCGTCGGGTCCTGGAAACACCATATATTTT.

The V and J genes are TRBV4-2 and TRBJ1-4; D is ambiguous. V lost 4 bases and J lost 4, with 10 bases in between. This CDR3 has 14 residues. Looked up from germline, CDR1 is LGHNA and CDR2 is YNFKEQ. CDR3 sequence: CASSLDSYNEKLFF. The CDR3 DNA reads TGTGCCAGCAGCCTGGACTCCTATAATGAAAAACTGTTTTTT.

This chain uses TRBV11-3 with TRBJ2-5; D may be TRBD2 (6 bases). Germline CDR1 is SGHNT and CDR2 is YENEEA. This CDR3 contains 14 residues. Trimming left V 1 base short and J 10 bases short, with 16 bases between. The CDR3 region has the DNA TGTGCCAGCAGCTTAGTTGCGGGGTCCAGGGACCAGTACTTC. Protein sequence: CASSLVAGSRDQYF.

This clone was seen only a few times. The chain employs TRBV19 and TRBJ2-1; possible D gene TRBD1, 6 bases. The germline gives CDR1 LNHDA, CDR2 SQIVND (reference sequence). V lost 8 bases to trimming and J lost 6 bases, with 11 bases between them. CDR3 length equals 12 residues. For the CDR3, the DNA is TGTGCCAGTGGTACACAGGGCAATGAGCAGTTCTTC. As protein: CASGTQGNEQFF.

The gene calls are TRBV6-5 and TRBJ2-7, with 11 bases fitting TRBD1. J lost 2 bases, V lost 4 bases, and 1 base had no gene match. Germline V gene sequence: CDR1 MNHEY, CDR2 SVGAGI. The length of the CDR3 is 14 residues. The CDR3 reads CASSWGQGAYEQYF. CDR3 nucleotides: TGTGCCAGCAGTTGGGGACAGGGGGCCTACGAGCAGTACTTC.

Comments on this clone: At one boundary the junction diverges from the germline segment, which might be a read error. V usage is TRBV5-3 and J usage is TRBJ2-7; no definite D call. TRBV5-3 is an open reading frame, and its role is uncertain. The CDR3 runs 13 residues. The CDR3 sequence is CASSLNLFYEQYF. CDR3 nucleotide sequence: TGTGCCAGCAGCTTGAACTTATTCTACGAGCAGTACTTC.

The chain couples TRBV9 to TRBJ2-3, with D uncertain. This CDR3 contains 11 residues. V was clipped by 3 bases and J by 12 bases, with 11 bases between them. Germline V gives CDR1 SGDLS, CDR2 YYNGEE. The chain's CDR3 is CASSDSTRQYF. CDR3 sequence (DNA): TGTGCCAGCAGCGATTCAACCCGCCAGTATTTT.

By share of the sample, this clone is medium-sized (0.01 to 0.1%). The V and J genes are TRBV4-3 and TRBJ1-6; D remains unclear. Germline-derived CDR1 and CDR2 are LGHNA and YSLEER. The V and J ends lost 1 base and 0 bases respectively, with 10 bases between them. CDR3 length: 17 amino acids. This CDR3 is CASSQGWQDSYNSPLHF. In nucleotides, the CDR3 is TGCGCCAGCAGCCAAGGGTGGCAGGACTCCTATAATTCACCCCTCCACTTT.